This TCR beta chain is drawn from a study of shared clonotypes between healthy human individuals. The study, taken as a whole, reports: Naive subsets generally exceeded memory subsets in estimated richness. Owing to a small donor count, the genetic and exposure-history diversity represented was limited.

Regarding this clone: Its antigen is unidentified.

Naive CD8 cells lacked CD45RO, underwent positive selection for CCR7 and left out terminally differentiated effector memory CD45RA+ cells. CDR1 is SNHLY, CDR2 FYNNEI, per germline. The CDR3 spans 13 residues. The authors distributed each subset's genomic DNA evenly over several immunoSEQ plates. Per the original data handling: ImmunoSEQ output held junction-only sequences without quality scores, so filtering differed. Profiled with immunoSEQ multiplex PCR; TCRdb holds only in-frame clones, not every one. That table is the source of V, J and clone size, and D and trimming were worked out from the DNA. The repertoire consists of fewer than 700,000 clones, with 85% to 95% occurring once and the leading ten covering approximately 0.11%.

The chain carries TRBV2 and TRBJ2-5; no firm D call. The DNA end lines up better with TRBJ2-7; the J call may be wrong. Sample: naive CD8+ T cells sorted from blood. The origin of this receptor is a woman aged 30 to 39 in good health. DNA for the CDR3: TGTGCCAGCAGTGAATGGGGTTCCTACGAGCAGTACTTC. This encodes CASSEWGSYEQYF.